This T cell receptor beta chain was sequenced during a study of blood T cell repertoires in COVID-19. Study as a whole: In each case, the material was cDNA or gDNA derived from T cells, B-cell-depleted T cells, or PBMCs.

As originally analysed: Reference gene primer amplification gave nucleated cell count estimates. TCRdb's table, derived via immunoSEQ multiplex PCR, lists solely in-frame clones and lacks some. V and J calls and clone size are given by that table; D and trimming were obtained from the DNA. The table shows 300,000 to 400,000 clones, with about 86% occurring only once. Individuals drawn from around 25 US areas were about 18 to 100 years old. Participants' reported clinical history set cohort assignment. The junction had 7 bases not matched to a gene; V was cut back by 6 bases and J by 7 bases. This CDR3 comprises 13 residues. Germline CDR1 and CDR2: MNHEY and SVGAGI.

The J gene is TRBJ1-1, the V gene TRBV6-5; 8 bases are shared with TRBD1. The clonotype comes from a woman aged 40 to 50 with acute COVID-19. Sequencing input: PBMCs or T cells enriched from blood (not recorded which). This chain's CDR3 is CASSSDRASEAFF. The CDR3 DNA is TGTGCCAGCAGCTCGGACAGGGCGAGTGAAGCTTTCTTT.